A selection of T cell receptor beta chains follows, all from one sample in a study of control samples from healthy donors and cancer patients. Using immunoSEQ multiplex PCR, the repertoire was profiled, and TCRdb retains in-frame clones only, with some absent. The table records about 61,000 clones, 90% of them present only once. Specimen: PBMCs. The receptors derive from a man in his fifties or sixties with colorectal cancer. Both conserved end residues are part of each CDR3. A D gene is named only where the DNA matches it firmly. Size is stated for part of the rows, as once, few or many counts, or as a class when the clone is expanded.

v_gene	j_gene	abundance	d_gene	CDR3aa	CDR3nt
TRBV28	TRBJ1-4	.	.	CASSSNGGIEKLFF	TGTGCCAGCAGCTCAAATGGGGGCATTGAAAAACTGTTTTTT
TRBV30	TRBJ2-7	.	.	CAWSPKDRYYEQYF	TGTGCCTGGAGCCCCAAGGACAGATATTACGAGCAGTACTTC
TRBV7-9	TRBJ1-5	few	.	CASINQPQHF	TGTGCCAGCATCAATCAGCCCCAGCATTTT
TRBV27	TRBJ1-3	few	.	CASSLAGATGNTIYF	TGTGCCAGCAGTTTAGCAGGGGCTACAGGAAACACCATATATTTT
TRBV7-2	TRBJ2-7	.	TRBD2	CASSRTSGGFYEQYF	TGTGCCAGCAGCAGGACTAGCGGGGGATTCTACGAGCAGTACTTC
TRBV28	TRBJ2-7	.	.	CASSRGPRYEQYF	TGTGCCAGCAGCCGAGGTCCGCGCTACGAGCAGTACTTC
TRBV2	TRBJ2-6	once	.	CASSGGVSGANVLTF	TGTGCCAGCAGTGGGGGGGTATCTGGGGCCAACGTCCTGACTTTC
TRBV7-2	TRBJ2-7	.	TRBD2	CASSLGLANTYEQYF	TGTGCCAGCAGCTTAGGACTAGCGAATACTTACGAGCAGTACTTC
TRBV5-1	TRBJ1-2	.	.	CASSLDPGVDGYTF	TGCGCCAGCAGCTTGGATCCCGGGGTGGATGGCTACACCTTC
TRBV7-3	TRBJ2-7	.	TRBD1	CASSSWTGREQYF	TGTGCCAGCAGCTCCTGGACAGGGCGGGAGCAGTACTTC
TRBV3-1/TRBV3-2	TRBJ2-5	few	TRBD2	CASSPGVAGNKETQYF	TGTGCCAGCAGCCCCGGGGTAGCGGGGAACAAAGAGACCCAGTACTTC
TRBV3-1/TRBV3-2	TRBJ1-1	.	TRBD1	CASSRPGQVNTEAFF	TGTGCCAGCAGCCGCCCGGGACAGGTGAACACTGAAGCTTTCTTT
TRBV6-2/TRBV6-3	TRBJ1-5	.	TRBD1	CASSQGQSNQPQHF	TGTGCCAGCAGTCAGGGACAGAGCAATCAGCCCCAGCATTTT
TRBV6-2/TRBV6-3	TRBJ1-2	.	.	CASSYSKRGINYGYTF	TGTGCCAGCAGTTACTCGAAGCGGGGGATTAACTATGGCTACACCTTC
TRBV12-5	TRBJ1-2	.	.	CASGLVTGNYGYTF	TGTGCTAGTGGTTTGGTGACAGGAAACTATGGCTACACCTTC
TRBV5-4	TRBJ2-3	.	TRBD2	CASSDGRLAGGAAGTQYF	TGTGCCAGCAGCGATGGGAGACTAGCGGGGGGGGCAGCAGGTACGCAGTATTTT
TRBV18	TRBJ2-7	.	.	CASSVLGAGAYEQYF	TGTGCCAGCTCAGTCTTGGGGGCGGGGGCCTACGAGCAGTACTTC
TRBV27	TRBJ1-4	.	TRBD1	CASRTGGDEKLFF	TGTGCCAGCAGGACAGGGGGGGACGAAAAACTGTTTTTT
TRBV19	TRBJ2-3	.	.	CASSIRGLSTDTQYF	TGTGCCAGTAGTATACGGGGACTCAGCACAGATACGCAGTATTTT
TRBV6-1	TRBJ2-2	.	.	CASSEAGGLNTGELFF	TGTGCCAGCAGTGAAGCCGGGGGCCTGAACACCGGGGAGCTGTTTTTT
TRBV9	TRBJ2-5	.	.	CASSVGGAQETQYF	TGTGCCAGCAGCGTAGGAGGGGCCCAAGAGACCCAGTACTTC
TRBV6-2/TRBV6-3	TRBJ1-5	.	TRBD1	CASSYSTPGGQPQHF	TGTGCCAGCAGTTACTCGACCCCAGGGGGACAGCCCCAGCATTTT
TRBV5-1	TRBJ2-1	.	.	CASSSGTRDEQFF	TGCGCCAGCAGCTCCGGGACCCGGGATGAGCAGTTCTTC